The T cell receptor beta chain described here comes from a study of blood T cell repertoires in COVID-19. Produced via immunoSEQ multiplex PCR; TCRdb's table is partial and in-frame only. The top ten clones hold approximately 3.1% of a sample with 350,000 to 400,000 clones, approximately 84% of them seen once. Germline V gives CDR1 SGHRS, CDR2 YFSETQ. V dropped 5 bases and J dropped 11; count of bases not matched to a gene: 9. The CDR3 is 12 residues long. V is TRBV5-1 and J is TRBJ1-2; 7 bases fit TRBD1. Sequencing was done on a sample of PBMCs or T cells enriched from blood (not recorded which). The TCR originated in a woman aged 30 to 39 who had recovered from COVID-19. The CDR3 coding sequence is TGCGCCAGCAGAGAAACGACAGGGTTGTACACCTTC. Residues: CASRETTGLYTF.